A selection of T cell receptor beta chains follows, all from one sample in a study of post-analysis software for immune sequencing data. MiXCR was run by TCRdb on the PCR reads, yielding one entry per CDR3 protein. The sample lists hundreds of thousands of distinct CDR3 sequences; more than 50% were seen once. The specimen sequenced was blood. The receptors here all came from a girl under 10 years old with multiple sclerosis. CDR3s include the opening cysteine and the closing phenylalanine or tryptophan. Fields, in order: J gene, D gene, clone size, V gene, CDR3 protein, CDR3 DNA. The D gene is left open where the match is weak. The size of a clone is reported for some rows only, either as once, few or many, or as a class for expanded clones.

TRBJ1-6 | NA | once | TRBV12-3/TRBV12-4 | CASSTGYSPLHF | TGTGCCAGCAGCACAGGGTACTCACCCCTCCACTTT
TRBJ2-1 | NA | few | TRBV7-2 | CASSSGRYNEQFF | TGTGCCAGCAGTTCCGGACGTTACAATGAGCAGTTCTTC
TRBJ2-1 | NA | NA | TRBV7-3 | CASSSSETSSYNEQFF | TGTGCCAGCAGCTCTAGCGAGACGAGCTCCTACAATGAGCAGTTCTTC
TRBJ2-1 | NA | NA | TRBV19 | CASSIGVLGPEQFF | TGTGCCAGTAGTATAGGGGTTCTCGGCCCTGAGCAGTTCTTC
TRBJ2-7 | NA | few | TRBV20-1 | CSARDQATYEQYF | TGCAGTGCTAGAGATCAGGCAACCTACGAGCAGTACTTC
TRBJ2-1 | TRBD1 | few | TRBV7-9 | CASSLGPGTGLSNEQFF | TGTGCCAGCAGCTTAGGGCCCGGGACAGGGTTAAGCAATGAGCAGTTCTTC
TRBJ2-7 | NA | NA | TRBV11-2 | CASSSLTGHRPYEQYF | TGTGCCAGCAGCTCATTGACTGGACACCGACCCTACGAGCAGTACTTC
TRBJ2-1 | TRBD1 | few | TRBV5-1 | CASSPRDRDNEQFF | TGCGCCAGCAGCCCACGGGACAGGGACAATGAGCAGTTCTTC
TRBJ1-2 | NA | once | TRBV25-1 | CASSEYRGYGYTF | TGTGCCAGCAGTGAGTACCGGGGTTATGGCTACACCTTC
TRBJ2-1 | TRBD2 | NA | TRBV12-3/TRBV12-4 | CASSSTTSGRGDEQFF | TGTGCCAGCAGTTCCACGACTAGCGGGAGAGGGGATGAGCAGTTCTTC
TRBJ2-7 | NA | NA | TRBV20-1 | CSASGSSYGQYF | TGCAGTGCTAGCGGGTCGTCCTACGGGCAGTACTTC
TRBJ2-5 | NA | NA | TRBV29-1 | CSVGEAMETQYF | TGCAGCGTTGGGGAGGCTATGGAGACCCAGTACTTC
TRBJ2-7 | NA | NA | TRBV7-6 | CASSVQGGSYNEQYF | TGTGCCAGCAGCGTACAGGGGGGGTCCTACAATGAGCAGTACTTC